The 13 T cell receptor beta chains below come from one sample, sequenced in a study of T-cell memory formation after mild COVID-19. A single record per CDR3 protein comes from TCRdb applying MiXCR to the 5' RACE reads. The sample yields around 310,000 distinct CDR3 sequences, about 16% seen once. Material: PBMCs or a T cell subset sorted from them (not recorded which). Source of these receptors: a man aged 18-30 years who had mild COVID-19 (a few samples of this study predate the infection). Cell type and time point are not known.

In its sample, this clonotype was seen many times. V usage is TRBV20-1 and J usage is TRBJ2-3, with 7 bases fitting TRBD2. Looked up from germline, CDR1 is DFQATT and CDR2 is SNEGSKA (reference sequence). This CDR3 contains 16 residues. The trim removed 4 bases at V and 1 base at J, leaving 11 bases unmatched. The CDR3 coding sequence is TGCAGTGCTAAGTCCCGACTAGCAGTTGGCACAGATACGCAGTATTTT. It codes for CSAKSRLAVGTDTQYF.

This clonotype was seen only a few times. The rearrangement links TRBV14 to TRBJ2-5; D is undetermined. Germline V gene lookup returns CDR1 SGHDN and CDR2 FVKESK. Trimming stripped 5 bases from V and 3 bases from J, with 13 bases between. This CDR3 is 14 amino acids long. The CDR3 is CASSEITVEETQYF. For the CDR3, the DNA is TGTGCCAGCAGCGAAATAACAGTAGAAGAGACCCAGTACTTC.

The V gene is TRBV6-5, the J gene TRBJ2-7, with TRBD2 matching over 10 bases. Germline V lookup: CDR1 MNHEY, CDR2 SVGAGI. The CDR3 has 15 amino acids. After removal of 6 bases from V and 3 bases from J, the junction contained 8 bases not matched to a gene. CDR3: CASRSLAGAFYEQYF. The CDR3 region has the DNA TGTGCCAGCAGGAGCCTAGCGGGAGCATTCTACGAGCAGTACTTC.

The J gene is TRBJ1-3, the V gene TRBV5-1; perhaps TRBD1 as D (5 bases). This CDR3 has 16 residues. In germline, CDR1 is SGHRS, CDR2 YFSETQ. Trimming took 4 bases from V and 0 from J, leaving 14 bases between them. CDR3 in amino acids: CASSPGTTVSGNTIYF. The CDR3 DNA is TGCGCCAGCAGCCCCGGGACCACGGTCTCTGGAAACACCATATATTTT.

The chain joins TRBV11-1 to TRBJ1-6; D might be TRBD1 (6 bases). V was clipped by 3 bases and J by 8 bases, with 8 bases between them. The germline V gene encodes CDR1 SGHAT and CDR2 FQDESV (reference sequence). The CDR3 length is 13 residues. The CDR3 bases are TGTGCCAGCAGCTTGCGGGGGCATTCACCCCTCCACTTT. Its protein product is CASSLRGHSPLHF.

The V and J genes are TRBV6-1 and TRBJ1-6, with 10 bases identical to TRBD1. CDR1 MNHNS and CDR2 SASEGT come from the germline V gene. The V and J ends lost 10 bases and 15 bases, in that order; junction bases with no gene match: 27. The CDR3 is 18 amino acids. The CDR3 sequence: CATTFLQLSRDRGRHLHF. The CDR3 nucleotides read TGTGCCACCACATTCCTACAATTGTCCCGGGACAGGGGTAGGCACCTCCACTTT.

The gene calls are TRBV11-1 and TRBJ2-5; tentatively, D is TRBD1 or TRBD2 (5 bases each). Germline V gene data show CDR1 as SGHAT and CDR2 as FQDESV (reference sequence). Trimming removed 4 bases at V and 5 bases at J, with 11 bases between. The CDR3 is made up of 13 amino acids. The DNA of the CDR3 is TGTGCCAGCAGCTGGGGCAGGGAGGAGACCCAGTACTTC. Encoded protein: CASSWGREETQYF.

V and J are TRBV5-5 and TRBJ2-5, with 15 bases that match TRBD2. CDR3 size: 17 residues. The trim removed 4 bases at V and 5 bases at J, leaving 9 bases unmatched. Germline lookup yields CDR1 SGHKS and CDR2 YYEKEE (reference sequence). The CDR3 DNA reads TGTGCCAGCAGCCCTGGGACTAGCGGGGGGATTTGGGAGACCCAGTACTTC. This encodes CASSPGTSGGIWETQYF.

This clonotype showed up just a few times. The chain is built from TRBV27 and TRBJ2-1; the D gene is possibly TRBD1 (6 bases). Germline CDR1 reads MNHEY; CDR2 reads SMNVEV (reference sequence). The germline V and J ends were trimmed by 6 bases and 5 bases, with 20 bases remaining between them. This CDR3 is 16 amino acids long. This CDR3 reads CASSSYLRGNDNEQFF. The CDR3 DNA follows: TGTGCCAGCAGCTCCTACCTCAGGGGAAACGACAATGAGCAGTTCTTC.

The chain joins TRBV7-8 to TRBJ2-3; the D is unclear. CDR1 is SGHVS and CDR2 is FQNEAQ in the germline V gene. This CDR3 has 15 residues. V shed 1 base and J shed 6 bases, with 14 bases lying between them. CDR3 sequence: CASSLVFPAGDTQYF. The DNA for the CDR3 is TGTGCCAGCAGCTTAGTTTTTCCAGCCGGGGATACGCAGTATTTT.

This clonotype was seen only a few times. The chain couples TRBV4-2 to TRBJ2-1; TRBD2 aligns across 8 bases. V lost 0 bases and J lost 6; bases outside the gene matches: 7. The CDR3 has 16 amino acids. The germline gives CDR1 LGHNA, CDR2 YNFKEQ. DNA of the CDR3: TGTGCCAGCAGCCAAGACTCGCTGCGGGGGGCCAATGAGCAGTTCTTC. It specifies CASSQDSLRGANEQFF.

The chain joins TRBV6-5 to TRBJ2-7, with a tentative D call TRBD1 (6 bases). Germline V lookup: CDR1 MNHEY, CDR2 SVGAGI. V lost 7 bases and J lost 3, with 16 bases in between. This CDR3 contains 14 residues. The CDR3 reads CASTRPGDGYEQYF. DNA for the CDR3: TGTGCCAGCACCCGCCCAGGGGACGGCTACGAGCAGTACTTC.

This clonotype showed up just a few times. The genes are TRBV5-1 and TRBJ1-5, with TRBD1 matching 9 bases. With V trimmed by 3 bases and J by 4 bases, 5 bases remained unmatched. The CDR3 totals 15 residues. Germline loops: CDR1 SGHRS, CDR2 YFSETQ. The CDR3 DNA follows: TGCGCCAGCAGCTATACAGGGGGCAATAATCAGCCCCAGCATTTT. Translation: CASSYTGGNNQPQHF.